These T cell receptor beta chains were read from a single sample in a study of T cell responses to AZD1222 COVID-19 vaccine. Only in-frame clones appear in the TCRdb table, and some are missing; sequencing was by immunoSEQ multiplex PCR. The sample holds some 130,000 clones, over 85% seen once. The sequences come from peripheral blood, collected on day 0 of AZD1222 vaccination. The receptors derive from an adult in good health. Both conserved end residues are part of each CDR3. The D gene is left open where the match is weak. The size field is filled for only some rows; it gives once, few, many or a size class.

d_call j_call clone_size v_call cdr3_nt cdr3_aa
NA TRBJ2-3 NA TRBV2 TGTGCCAGCAGTGAAGTAGCAGACGCAGATACGCAGTATTTT CASSEVADADTQYF
TRBD1 TRBJ1-5 NA TRBV28 TGTGCCAGCAGTTCCCTGGACAGGGGTGCAAATCAGCCCCAGCATTTT CASSSLDRGANQPQHF
TRBD1 TRBJ2-7 NA TRBV7-2 TGTGCCAGCAGCTACCGGGACAGGGGTTACGAGCAGTACTTC CASSYRDRGYEQYF
NA TRBJ2-1 NA TRBV7-3 TGTGCCAGCAGCTTAAAAGGGGCCGATGAGCAGTTCTTC CASSLKGADEQFF
TRBD1 TRBJ1-1 NA TRBV27 TGTGCCAGCAGTGGTCCGGGACAGGGGAGGACTGAAGCTTTCTTT CASSGPGQGRTEAFF
NA TRBJ1-5 NA TRBV6-6 TGTGCCAGCCAGTTCCCCATTAGCAATCAGCCCCAGCATTTT CASQFPISNQPQHF
NA TRBJ1-6 NA TRBV5-6 TGTGCCAGCAGCTTGGGGGGATCACCCCTCCACTTT CASSLGGSPLHF
NA TRBJ1-2 NA TRBV3-1/TRBV3-2 TGTGCCAGCAGCCACCGAAGGGCAGTCTATGGCTACACCTTC CASSHRRAVYGYTF
TRBD1 TRBJ2-5 NA TRBV9 TGTGCCAGCAGCCGTGGACAGGCGGGAGAGACCCAGTACTTC CASSRGQAGETQYF
TRBD1 TRBJ1-2 few TRBV5-1 TGCGCCAGCAGCTTTTATACAGGGGGCACGGCTGGCTACACCTTC CASSFYTGGTAGYTF
NA TRBJ1-2 NA TRBV5-6 TGTGCCAGCAGCTTGGACAGGATGGATAACTATGGCTACACCTTC CASSLDRMDNYGYTF
NA TRBJ1-2 once TRBV20-1 TGCAGTGCTAGTGAACAGGGCTATGGCTACACCTTC CSASEQGYGYTF
NA TRBJ1-6 NA TRBV7-8 TGTGCCAGCAGCGTCCAGGGAATATGGAATTCACCCCTCCACTTT CASSVQGIWNSPLHF
NA TRBJ2-7 NA TRBV5-5 TGTGCCAGCCACTACAGGGGGGGGTACGAGCAGTACTTC CASHYRGGYEQYF
NA TRBJ2-5 few TRBV29-1 TGCAGCGTTGAGAGCCAGGGGGAGACCCAGTACTTC CSVESQGETQYF
NA TRBJ1-2 NA TRBV9 TGTGCCAGCAGCACGCTCCAAAGGAACTATGGCTACACCTTC CASSTLQRNYGYTF
NA TRBJ2-5 NA TRBV7-8 TGTGCCAGCAGCCTTGACAGGTCGGGAGAGACCCAGTACTTC CASSLDRSGETQYF
NA TRBJ2-1 NA TRBV6-5 TGTGCCAGCACTATTCCGAGGGGAAACGATGAGCAGTTCTTC CASTIPRGNDEQFF
TRBD1 TRBJ1-4 NA TRBV19 TGTGCCAGTAGTATCAGAAGGGACAGCAGCGAAAAACTGTTTTTT CASSIRRDSSEKLFF
TRBD1 TRBJ1-2 NA TRBV13 TGTGCCAGCAGCTTGGAGACAGGGGGCGACTATGGCTACACCTTC CASSLETGGDYGYTF
TRBD1 TRBJ1-2 NA TRBV19 TGTGCCAGTAGGGCGGACAGGTACTATGGCTACACCTTC CASRADRYYGYTF
TRBD1 TRBJ1-2 NA TRBV6-5 TGTGCCAGCAGCCCGACAGGGCCCACCTATGGCTACACCTTC CASSPTGPTYGYTF
NA TRBJ1-3 NA TRBV19 TGTGCCACGGGGGAGTGGAGCTCTGGAAACACCATATATTTT CATGEWSSGNTIYF
NA TRBJ1-1 NA TRBV10-3 TGTGCCATCAGTTTATCAGGGGATGAAGCTTTCTTT CAISLSGDEAFF
NA TRBJ2-7 once TRBV6-5 TGTGCCAGCAGTTTCCGGGACGCCAGCTCCTACGAGCAGTACTTC CASSFRDASSYEQYF
NA TRBJ1-3 NA TRBV4-1 TGCGCCAGCAGCCAAGCTGCAGCTGGGGTATTAAACACCATATATTTT CASSQAAAGVLNTIYF
TRBD1 TRBJ2-1 NA TRBV4-2 TGTGCCAGCAGCCAAGAGTCTGGGACAGGTAGCAATGAGCAGTTCTTC CASSQESGTGSNEQFF
TRBD1 TRBJ1-2 NA TRBV2 TGTGCCAGCAGTGAATCAGCTTGGGGAGACAGGGTGGAAGGTGGCTACACCTTC CASSESAWGDRVEGGYTF
TRBD1 TRBJ1-1 NA TRBV6-4 TGTGCCAGCAAACCGGGACAGGGGGGCGACACTGAAGCTTTCTTT CASKPGQGGDTEAFF
TRBD1 TRBJ1-6 NA TRBV5-1 TGCGCCAGCAGCTTGACCGTCCCCGGACAGGAGGGATCACCCCTCCACTTT CASSLTVPGQEGSPLHF
TRBD1 TRBJ1-6 NA TRBV27 TGTGCCAGCAGTCCGGGGACAGGGGTGAATTCACCCCTCCACTTT CASSPGTGVNSPLHF
NA TRBJ2-7 NA TRBV7-2 TGTGCCAGCAGCCCGTGGGGGTCGTGGGGTGAGGGATACGAGCAGTACTTC CASSPWGSWGEGYEQYF
NA TRBJ2-5 NA TRBV6-5 TGTGCCAGCAGTTACTCCTGGACAGCCGAGACCCAGTACTTC CASSYSWTAETQYF
TRBD2 TRBJ2-1 NA TRBV7-6 TGTGCCAGCGGGTTGCATGCGGGGGGGAACTACAATGAGCAGTTCTTC CASGLHAGGNYNEQFF
NA TRBJ2-1 NA TRBV7-9 TGTGCCAGCAGCTTAATTGATGAGCAGTTCTTC CASSLIDEQFF
NA TRBJ1-1 NA TRBV9 TGTGCCAGCAGCAGGGGGGGACCCCAGGCCGGGACTGAAGCTTTCTTT CASSRGGPQAGTEAFF
NA TRBJ1-1 NA TRBV12-3/TRBV12-4 TGTGCCAGCATTCGGTCATTGAACACTGAAGCTTTCTTT CASIRSLNTEAFF
NA TRBJ1-1 NA TRBV5-1 TGCGCCAGCAGCTTGGGGGGCGGGATGAACACTGAAGCTTTCTTT CASSLGGGMNTEAFF
TRBD2 TRBJ2-3 NA TRBV10-3 TGTGCCATCAACAGGGGACTAGCGGGGGGGGATACGCAGTATTTT CAINRGLAGGDTQYF
NA TRBJ2-7 NA TRBV5-6 TGTGCCAGCAGCTTACAGGGTGGCGAGCAGTACTTC CASSLQGGEQYF
NA TRBJ1-5 NA TRBV18 TGTGCCAGCTCCCTCTTGGGGGACACTCGGAGAGGTCAGCCCCAGCATTTT CASSLLGDTRRGQPQHF
NA TRBJ1-2 NA TRBV27 TGTGCCAGCAGTTATAAAACCGGGTCACTTGATTATGGCTACACCTTC CASSYKTGSLDYGYTF